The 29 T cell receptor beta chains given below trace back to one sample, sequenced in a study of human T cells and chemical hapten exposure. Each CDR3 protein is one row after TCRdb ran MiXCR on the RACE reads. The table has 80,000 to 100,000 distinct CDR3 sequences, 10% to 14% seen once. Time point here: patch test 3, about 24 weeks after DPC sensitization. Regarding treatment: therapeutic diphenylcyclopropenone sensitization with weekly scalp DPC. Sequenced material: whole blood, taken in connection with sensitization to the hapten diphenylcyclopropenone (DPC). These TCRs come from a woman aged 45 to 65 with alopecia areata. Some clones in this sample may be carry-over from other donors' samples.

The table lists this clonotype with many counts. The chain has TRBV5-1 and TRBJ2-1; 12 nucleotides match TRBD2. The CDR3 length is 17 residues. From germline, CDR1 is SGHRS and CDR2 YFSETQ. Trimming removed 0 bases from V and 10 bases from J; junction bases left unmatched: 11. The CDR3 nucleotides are TGCGCCAGCAGCTTGGGGACTAGCGGGACTCTCTCTGGAGAGCAGTTCTTC. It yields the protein CASSLGTSGTLSGEQFF.

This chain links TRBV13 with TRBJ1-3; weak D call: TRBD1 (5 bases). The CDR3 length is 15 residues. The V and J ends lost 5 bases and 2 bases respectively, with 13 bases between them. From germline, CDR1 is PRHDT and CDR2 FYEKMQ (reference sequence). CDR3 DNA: TGTGCCAGCAGCGTCTTCGGGGGAACTGGAAACACCATATATTTT. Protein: CASSVFGGTGNTIYF.

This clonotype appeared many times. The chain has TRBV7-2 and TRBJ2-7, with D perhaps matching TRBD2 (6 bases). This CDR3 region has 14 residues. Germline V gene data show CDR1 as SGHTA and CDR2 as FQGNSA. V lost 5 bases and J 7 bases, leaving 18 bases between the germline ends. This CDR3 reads CASSLSREWGEQYF. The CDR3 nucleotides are TGTGCCAGCAGCCTCTCACGGGAGTGGGGGGAGCAGTACTTC.

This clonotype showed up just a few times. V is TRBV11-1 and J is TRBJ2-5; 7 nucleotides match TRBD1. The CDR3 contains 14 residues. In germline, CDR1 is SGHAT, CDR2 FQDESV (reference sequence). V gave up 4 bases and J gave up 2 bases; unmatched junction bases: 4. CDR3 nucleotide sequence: TGTGCCAGCAGCTCGGGACAGCTACAAGAGACCCAGTACTTC. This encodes CASSSGQLQETQYF.

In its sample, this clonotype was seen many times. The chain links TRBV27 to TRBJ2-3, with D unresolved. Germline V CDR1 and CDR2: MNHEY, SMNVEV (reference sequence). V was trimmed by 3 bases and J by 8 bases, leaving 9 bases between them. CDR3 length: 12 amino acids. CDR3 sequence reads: CASSFGMGTQYF. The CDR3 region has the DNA TGTGCCAGCAGTTTTGGGATGGGTACGCAGTATTTT.

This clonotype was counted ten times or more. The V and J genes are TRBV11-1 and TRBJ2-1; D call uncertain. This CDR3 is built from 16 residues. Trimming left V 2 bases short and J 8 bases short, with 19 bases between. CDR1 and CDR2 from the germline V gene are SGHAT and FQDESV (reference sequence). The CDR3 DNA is TGTGCCAGCAGCTTAAACGGGCGCCGCAGTGGGGATGAGCAGTTCTTC. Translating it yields CASSLNGRRSGDEQFF.

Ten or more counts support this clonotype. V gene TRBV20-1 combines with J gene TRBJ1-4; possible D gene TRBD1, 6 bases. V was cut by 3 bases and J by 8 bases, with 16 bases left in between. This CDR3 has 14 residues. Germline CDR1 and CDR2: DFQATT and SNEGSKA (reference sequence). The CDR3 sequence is CSASSGELGEKLFF. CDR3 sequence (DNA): TGCAGTGCTAGCTCAGGGGAATTAGGGGAAAAACTGTTTTTT.

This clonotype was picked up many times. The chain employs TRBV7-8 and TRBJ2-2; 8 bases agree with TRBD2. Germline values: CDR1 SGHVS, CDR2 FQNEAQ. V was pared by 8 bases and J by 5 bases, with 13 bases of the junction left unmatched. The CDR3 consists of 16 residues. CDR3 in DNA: TGTGCCAGCGCTAAGTCCGCGGGAGGATATACCGGGGAGCTGTTTTTT. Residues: CASAKSAGGYTGELFF.

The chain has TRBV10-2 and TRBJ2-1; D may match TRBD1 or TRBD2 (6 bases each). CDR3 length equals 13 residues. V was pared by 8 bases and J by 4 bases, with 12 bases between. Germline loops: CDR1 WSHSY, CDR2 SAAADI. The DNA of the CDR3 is TGCGCCAGCGGGGGGCTGACTTACAATGAGCAGTTCTTC. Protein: CASGGLTYNEQFF.

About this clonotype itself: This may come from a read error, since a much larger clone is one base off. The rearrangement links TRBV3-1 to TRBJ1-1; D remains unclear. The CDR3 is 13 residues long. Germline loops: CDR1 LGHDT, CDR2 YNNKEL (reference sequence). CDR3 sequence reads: CASNQGQNTEAFF. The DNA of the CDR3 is TGTGCCAGCAACCAAGGGCAGAACACTGAAGCTTTCTTT.

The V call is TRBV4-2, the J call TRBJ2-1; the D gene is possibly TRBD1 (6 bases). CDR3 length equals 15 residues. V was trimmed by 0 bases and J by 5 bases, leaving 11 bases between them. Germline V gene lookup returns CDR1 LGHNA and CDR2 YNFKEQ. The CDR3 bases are TGTGCCAGCAGCCAAGAGGGGACATCAGACAATGAGCAGTTCTTC. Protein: CASSQEGTSDNEQFF.

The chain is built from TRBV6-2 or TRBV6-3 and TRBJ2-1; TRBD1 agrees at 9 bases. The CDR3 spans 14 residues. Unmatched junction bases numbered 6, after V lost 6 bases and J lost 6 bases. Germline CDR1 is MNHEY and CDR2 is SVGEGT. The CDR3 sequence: CASREDRGSNEQFF. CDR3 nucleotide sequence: TGTGCCAGCAGAGAGGACAGGGGCAGCAATGAGCAGTTCTTC.

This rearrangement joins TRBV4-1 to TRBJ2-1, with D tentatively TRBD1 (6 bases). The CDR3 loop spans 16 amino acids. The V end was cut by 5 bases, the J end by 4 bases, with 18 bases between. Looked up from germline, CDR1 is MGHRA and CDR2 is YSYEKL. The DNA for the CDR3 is TGCGCCAGCAGCTCCGGTAGGGGGTGGGTGTACAATGAGCAGTTCTTC. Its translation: CASSSGRGWVYNEQFF.

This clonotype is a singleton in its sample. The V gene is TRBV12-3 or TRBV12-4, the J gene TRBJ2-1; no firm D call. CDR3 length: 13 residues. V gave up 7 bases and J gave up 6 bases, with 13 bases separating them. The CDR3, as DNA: TGTGCCAGCACCACTGGCTACAGCAATGAGCAGTTCTTC. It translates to CASTTGYSNEQFF.

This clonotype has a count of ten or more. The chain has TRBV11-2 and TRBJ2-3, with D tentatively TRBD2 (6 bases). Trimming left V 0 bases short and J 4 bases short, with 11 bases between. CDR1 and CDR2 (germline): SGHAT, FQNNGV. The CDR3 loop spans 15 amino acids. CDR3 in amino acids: CASSLDLARADTQYF. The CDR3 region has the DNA TGTGCCAGCAGCTTAGACCTAGCGAGGGCAGATACGCAGTATTTT.

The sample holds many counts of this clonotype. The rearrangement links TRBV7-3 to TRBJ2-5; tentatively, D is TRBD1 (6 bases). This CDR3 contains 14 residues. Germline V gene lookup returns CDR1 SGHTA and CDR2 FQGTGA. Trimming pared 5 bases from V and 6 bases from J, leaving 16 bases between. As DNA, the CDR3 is TGTGCCAGCAGCCAAGTCGCAGGGGCAAAGACCCAGTACTTC. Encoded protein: CASSQVAGAKTQYF.

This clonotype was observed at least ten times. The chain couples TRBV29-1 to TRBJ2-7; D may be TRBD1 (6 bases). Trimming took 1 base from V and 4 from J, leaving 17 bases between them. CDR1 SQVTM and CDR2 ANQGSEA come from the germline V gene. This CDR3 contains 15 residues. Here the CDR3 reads CSVEGETGKRYEQYF. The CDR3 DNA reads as TGCAGCGTTGAAGGGGAAACAGGGAAACGGTACGAGCAGTACTTC.

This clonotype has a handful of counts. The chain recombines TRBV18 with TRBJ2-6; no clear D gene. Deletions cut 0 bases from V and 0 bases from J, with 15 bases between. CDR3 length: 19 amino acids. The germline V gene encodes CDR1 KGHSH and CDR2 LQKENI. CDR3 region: CASSPPGPRASSGANVLTF. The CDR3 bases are TGTGCCAGCTCACCACCGGGCCCCCGGGCGAGCTCTGGGGCCAACGTCCTGACTTTC.

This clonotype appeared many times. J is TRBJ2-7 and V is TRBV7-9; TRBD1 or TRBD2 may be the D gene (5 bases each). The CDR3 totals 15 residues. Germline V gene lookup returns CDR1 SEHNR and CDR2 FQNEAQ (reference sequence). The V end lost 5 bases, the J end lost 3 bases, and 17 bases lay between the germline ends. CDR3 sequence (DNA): TGTGCCAGCAGCAGCCGGGACGGAAATAACTACGAGCAGTACTTC. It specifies CASSSRDGNNYEQYF.

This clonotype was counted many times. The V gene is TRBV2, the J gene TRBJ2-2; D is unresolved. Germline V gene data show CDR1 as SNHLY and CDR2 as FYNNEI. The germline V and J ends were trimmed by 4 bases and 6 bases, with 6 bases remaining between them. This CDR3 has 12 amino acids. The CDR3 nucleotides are TGTGCCAGCAGTGCCGAGCCCGGGGAGCTGTTTTTT. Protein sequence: CASSAEPGELFF. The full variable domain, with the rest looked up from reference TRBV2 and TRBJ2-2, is EPEVTQTPSHQVTQMGQEVILRCVPISNHLYFYWYRQILGQKVEFLVSFYNNEISEKSEIFDDQFSVERPDGSNFTLKIRSTKLEDSAMYFCASSAEPGELFFGEGSRLTVL.

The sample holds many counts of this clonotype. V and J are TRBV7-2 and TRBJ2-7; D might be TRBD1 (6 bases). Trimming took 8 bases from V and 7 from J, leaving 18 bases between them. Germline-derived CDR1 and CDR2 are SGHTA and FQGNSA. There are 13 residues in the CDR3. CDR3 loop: CASGPTGLGEQYF. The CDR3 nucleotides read TGTGCCAGCGGACCGACAGGTTTAGGGGAGCAGTACTTC.

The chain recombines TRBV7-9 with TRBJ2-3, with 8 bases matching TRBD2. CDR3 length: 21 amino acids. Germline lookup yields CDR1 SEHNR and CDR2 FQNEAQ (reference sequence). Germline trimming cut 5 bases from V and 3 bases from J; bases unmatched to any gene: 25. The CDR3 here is CASSQRLRQKLAAGDTDTQYF. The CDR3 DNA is TGTGCCAGCAGCCAAAGGTTGCGTCAGAAACTAGCGGCCGGAGATACAGATACGCAGTATTTT.

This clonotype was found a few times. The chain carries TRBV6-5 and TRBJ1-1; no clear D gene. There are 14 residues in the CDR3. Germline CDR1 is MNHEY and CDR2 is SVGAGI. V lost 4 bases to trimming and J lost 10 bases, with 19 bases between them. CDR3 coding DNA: TGTGCCAGCAGTTCCTACCGGGATAAGAGAGTAGCTTTCTTT. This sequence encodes CASSSYRDKRVAFF.

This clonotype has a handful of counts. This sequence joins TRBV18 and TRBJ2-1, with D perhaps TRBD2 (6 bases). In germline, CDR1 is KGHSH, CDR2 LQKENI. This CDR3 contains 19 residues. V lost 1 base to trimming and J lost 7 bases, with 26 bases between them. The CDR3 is CASSPRAAGGTPLQNEQFF. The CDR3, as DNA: TGTGCCAGCTCACCACGAGCGGCTGGCGGGACCCCTCTGCAGAATGAGCAGTTCTTC. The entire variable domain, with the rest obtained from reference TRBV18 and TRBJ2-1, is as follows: NAGVMQNPRHLVRRRGQEARLRCSPMKGHSHVYWYRQLPEEGLKFMVYLQKENIIDESGMPKERFSAEFPKEGPSILRIQQVVRGDSAAYFCASSPRAAGGTPLQNEQFFGPGTRLTVL.

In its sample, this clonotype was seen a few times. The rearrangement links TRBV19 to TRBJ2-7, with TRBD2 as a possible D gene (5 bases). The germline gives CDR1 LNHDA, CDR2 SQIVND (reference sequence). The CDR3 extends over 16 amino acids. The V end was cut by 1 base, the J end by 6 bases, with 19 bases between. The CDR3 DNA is TGTGCCAGTAGTATAGCCGTGGTAGCGTCCCTCCGCGAGCAGTACTTC. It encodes CASSIAVVASLREQYF. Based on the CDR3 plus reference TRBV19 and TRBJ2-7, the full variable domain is DGGITQSPKYLFRKEGQNVTLSCEQNLNHDAMYWYRQDPGQGLRLIYYSQIVNDFQKGDIAEGYSVSREKKESFPLTVTSAQKNPTAFYLCASSIAVVASLREQYFGPGTRLTVT.

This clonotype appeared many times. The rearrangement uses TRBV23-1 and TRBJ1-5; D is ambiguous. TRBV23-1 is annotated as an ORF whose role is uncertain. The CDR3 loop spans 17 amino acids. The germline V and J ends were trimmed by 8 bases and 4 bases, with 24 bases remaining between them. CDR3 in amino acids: CASGSTPATEENQPQHF. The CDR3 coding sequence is TGCGCCAGCGGATCGACGCCCGCGACCGAGGAAAATCAGCCCCAGCATTTT.

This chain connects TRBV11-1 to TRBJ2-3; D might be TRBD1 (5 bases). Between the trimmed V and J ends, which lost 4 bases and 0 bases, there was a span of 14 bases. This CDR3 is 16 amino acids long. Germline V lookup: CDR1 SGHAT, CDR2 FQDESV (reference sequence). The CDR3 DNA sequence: TGTGCCAGCAGCTCCAGCAGGGTCCGCAGCACAGATACGCAGTATTTT. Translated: CASSSSRVRSTDTQYF.

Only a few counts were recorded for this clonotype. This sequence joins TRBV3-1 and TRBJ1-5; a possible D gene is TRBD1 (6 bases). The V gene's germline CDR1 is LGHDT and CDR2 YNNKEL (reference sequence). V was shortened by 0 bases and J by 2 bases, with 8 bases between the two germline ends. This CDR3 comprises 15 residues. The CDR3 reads CASSQEAGGNQPQHF. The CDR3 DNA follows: TGTGCCAGCAGCCAAGAGGCAGGGGGCAATCAGCCCCAGCATTTT.

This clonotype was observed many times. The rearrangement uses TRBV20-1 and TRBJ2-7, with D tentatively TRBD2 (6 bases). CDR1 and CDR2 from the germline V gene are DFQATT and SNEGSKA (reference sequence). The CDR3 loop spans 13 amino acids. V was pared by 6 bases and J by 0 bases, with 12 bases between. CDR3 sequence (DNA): TGCAGTGCCATGGGACTCAGCTCCTACGAGCAGTACTTC. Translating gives CSAMGLSSYEQYF.